A single sample is the source of the 24 T cell receptor beta chains below, sequenced in a study of blood T cell repertoires in COVID-19 (dated by TCRdb to about 2020). The library was produced with the immunoSEQ multiplex PCR assay. TCRdb provides this immuneACCESS table in a form limited to in-frame rearrangements. Some clones are lacking; in checked studies, under half of them reflect an unresolved V gene, and why the rest are absent is not known. The table for this sample lists tens of thousands of clones; nearly 90% of them were counted only once. Roughly 1.6% of the sample lies in the top ten. The sample taken for sequencing was peripheral blood. These TCRs come from a man in his sixties with acute or convalescent COVID-19.

The gene calls are TRBV30 and TRBJ2-3; TRBD2 might be the D (6 bases). There are 14 residues in the CDR3. V was trimmed by 1 base and J by 6 bases, leaving 14 bases between them. The germline gives CDR1 GTSNPN, CDR2 SVGIG (reference sequence). The CDR3: CAWSGGRGEDTQYF. The CDR3 coding sequence is TGTGCCTGGAGTGGCGGGCGGGGAGAGGATACGCAGTATTTT.

The chain combines TRBV6-6 with TRBJ2-7, with D possibly matching TRBD1 (5 bases). Trimming removed 6 bases from V and 1 base from J, with 10 bases in between. Germline lookup yields CDR1 MNHNY and CDR2 SVGAGI (reference sequence). CDR3 length: 13 amino acids. CDR3 bases: TGTGCCAGCAGATCGGACAAATCCTACGAGCAGTACTTC. Its protein is CASRSDKSYEQYF.

The chain employs TRBV29-1 and TRBJ1-1, with TRBD1 matching 8 bases. This CDR3 comprises 13 residues. Germline trimming cut 7 bases from V and 3 bases from J; bases unmatched to any gene: 7. Germline V CDR1 and CDR2: SQVTM, ANQGSEA. CDR3 amino acids: CSGGQGEYTEAFF. The CDR3 DNA is TGCAGCGGCGGACAGGGCGAGTACACTGAAGCTTTCTTT.

The rearrangement joins TRBV6-1 to TRBJ1-6; no clear D. V lost 1 base to trimming and J lost 0 bases, with 13 bases between them. The CDR3 is 18 amino acids. Germline V gene lookup returns CDR1 MNHNS and CDR2 SASEGT. The CDR3 bases are TGTGCCAGCAGTGAAGATCGGAGGGCCATCTCCTATAATTCACCCCTCCACTTT. Translation: CASSEDRRAISYNSPLHF.

V is TRBV7-9 and J is TRBJ2-7, with TRBD1 matching over 9 bases. With V trimmed by 6 bases and J by 7 bases, 7 bases remained unmatched. Germline-derived CDR1 and CDR2 are SEHNR and FQNEAQ (reference sequence). The CDR3 runs 13 residues. The chain's CDR3 is CASRQQGAREQYF. For the CDR3, the DNA is TGTGCCAGCAGGCAACAGGGGGCGCGGGAGCAGTACTTC.

This chain links TRBV5-3 with TRBJ1-1; no firm D call. TRBV5-3 is reported as an ORF; its role is uncertain. Trimming stripped 1 base from V and 2 bases from J, with 15 bases between. This CDR3 has 16 amino acids. The CDR3 loop is CARSLRAARTNTEAFF. In DNA form, the CDR3 reads TGTGCCAGAAGCTTGAGAGCCGCTCGGACTAACACTGAAGCTTTCTTT.

This clone was observed a handful of times. The V and J genes are TRBV7-8 and TRBJ1-4, with 8 bases fitting TRBD1. The germline gives CDR1 SGHVS, CDR2 FQNEAQ. The CDR3 is 15 residues long. Trimming took 0 bases from V and 8 from J; bases not matched to a gene: 5. As DNA, the CDR3 is TGTGCCAGCAGCTTAGCCGGGACAGGCAACGAAAAACTGTTTTTT. Protein sequence: CASSLAGTGNEKLFF.

This clone was seen just once. The chain links TRBV5-1 to TRBJ1-1, with a weak D call TRBD1 (5 bases). The CDR3 sequence is 14 residues long. The ends were cut back, 0 bases at V and 3 bases at J, with 9 bases in the middle. The germline V gene encodes CDR1 SGHRS and CDR2 YFSETQ. The CDR3 region has the DNA TGCGCCAGCAGCTTGGTGGCACAGGACACTGAAGCTTTCTTT. Protein sequence: CASSLVAQDTEAFF.

The chain carries TRBV27 and TRBJ2-1, with 9 bases identical to TRBD1. V lost 6 bases, J lost 7 bases, and 13 bases stayed unmatched. CDR1 and CDR2 (germline): MNHEY, SMNVEV (reference sequence). The CDR3 loop spans 16 amino acids. The CDR3 coding sequence is TGTGCCAGCAGGCCGTCCGGGACAGGGACGGGAAATGAGCAGTTCTTC. Amino acid sequence: CASRPSGTGTGNEQFF.

The gene calls are TRBV19 and TRBJ1-1, with a weak D call TRBD1 (5 bases). The germline V and J ends were trimmed by 3 bases and 4 bases, with 15 bases remaining between them. Germline CDR1 LNHDA, CDR2 SQIVND (reference sequence). CDR3 length: 15 residues. The CDR3 spells CASSMAQGLGTEAFF. In nucleotides, the CDR3 is TGTGCCAGTAGTATGGCCCAGGGATTAGGCACTGAAGCTTTCTTT.

The rearrangement links TRBV27 to TRBJ1-2, with 9 bases lining up with TRBD1. This CDR3 is built from 16 residues. With 2 bases clipped from V and 4 bases from J, the junction kept 8 bases outside the gene matches. The germline CDR1 and CDR2 sequences are MNHEY and SMNVEV (reference sequence). The DNA for the CDR3 is TGTGCCAGCAGTTTAGAGGGACAGGGAATACCCTATGGCTACACCTTC. Translating it yields CASSLEGQGIPYGYTF.

This clone has more than one count but fewer than ten. The rearrangement joins TRBV19 to TRBJ1-4; TRBD1 aligns across 9 bases. Germline V gene data show CDR1 as LNHDA and CDR2 as SQIVND (reference sequence). The CDR3 runs 15 residues. V gave up 3 bases and J gave up 8 bases; unmatched junction bases: 7. CDR3 nucleotide sequence: TGTGCCAGTAGTATCTCCGGGACAGGGCGGGAAAAACTGTTTTTT. It codes for CASSISGTGREKLFF.

This chain links TRBV5-4 with TRBJ2-3, with 7 bases matching TRBD2. The germline V gene has CDR1 SGHNT and CDR2 YYREEE (reference sequence). Losses at the gene ends were 2 bases for V and 0 bases for J; bases not matched to a gene: 3. The CDR3 is 15 residues long. CDR3 residues: CASSLRGDSTDTQYF. CDR3 nucleotides: TGTGCCAGCAGCTTACGGGGGGATAGCACAGATACGCAGTATTTT.

This sequence joins TRBV5-6 and TRBJ2-1; 9 bases agree with TRBD1. Unmatched junction bases numbered 9, after V lost 4 bases and J lost 7 bases. The CDR3 consists of 15 residues. CDR1 and CDR2 from the germline V gene are SGHDT and YYEEEE. Here the CDR3 reads CASSVPGQGHNEQFF. In nucleotides, the CDR3 is TGTGCCAGCAGCGTTCCGGGACAGGGACATAATGAGCAGTTCTTC.

The rearrangement joins TRBV14 to TRBJ2-3; tentatively, D is TRBD2 (7 bases). This CDR3 comprises 15 residues. The germline V gene has CDR1 SGHDN and CDR2 FVKESK. With 0 bases removed from V and 7 bases from J, the gap between germline ends came to 14 bases. The CDR3 reads CASSQDKGGVHTQYF. The CDR3 nucleotides are TGTGCCAGCAGCCAAGATAAGGGGGGGGTGCATACGCAGTATTTT.

The rearrangement joins TRBV6-1 to TRBJ1-2; TRBD1 might be the D (6 bases). Trimming cost V 0 bases and J 1 base, with 12 bases left between them. The CDR3 runs to 16 residues. Germline V gene sequence: CDR1 MNHNS, CDR2 SASEGT. CDR3 sequence (DNA): TGTGCCAGCAGTGAAGCGTGGCAGGGGCTTAACTATGGCTACACCTTC. Translating gives CASSEAWQGLNYGYTF.

The chain has TRBV27 and TRBJ1-2; no reliable D call. V lost 5 bases and J 7 bases, leaving 14 bases between the germline ends. Germline-derived CDR1 and CDR2 are MNHEY and SMNVEV (reference sequence). The CDR3 loop spans 13 amino acids. The CDR3 loop is CASSPRGGSGYTF. CDR3 nucleotide sequence: TGTGCCAGCAGTCCCCGGGGTGGTTCTGGCTACACCTTC.

The CDR3 reads CSVNRGTEAFF. The DNA for the CDR3 is TGCAGCGTAAACAGGGGAACTGAAGCTTTCTTT. This sequence joins TRBV29-1 and TRBJ1-1; 7 positions agree with TRBD1. The germline CDR1 and CDR2 sequences are SQVTM and ANQGSEA. Trimming cost V 6 bases and J 5 bases; bases outside gene matches: 3. The CDR3 is 11 amino acids.

V is TRBV11-2 and J is TRBJ1-6, with 7 nucleotides matching TRBD1. The ends lost 1 base at V and 6 bases at J; junction bases unmatched: 12. CDR3 length: 18 amino acids. Germline V gives CDR1 SGHAT, CDR2 FQNNGV. The CDR3 nucleotides read TGTGCCAGCAGCTTAGTTTCTGACAGGGCACTGGGTAATTCACCCCTCCACTTT. Its translation is CASSLVSDRALGNSPLHF.

The rearrangement links TRBV30 to TRBJ1-2; no clear D. V dropped 2 bases and J dropped 5 bases, with 12 bases sitting between them. CDR1 GTSNPN and CDR2 SVGIG come from the germline V gene (reference sequence). The CDR3 has 13 amino acids. The CDR3 DNA reads as TGTGCCTGGAGTATGGCGGTTGGGTATGGCTACACCTTC. It encodes CAWSMAVGYGYTF.

With respect to this clone: This CDR3 is also generated by other DNA sequences in the sample. The chain carries TRBV10-3 and TRBJ1-2, with TRBD1 as a possible D gene (5 bases). This CDR3 region has 15 residues. Germline-derived CDR1 and CDR2 are ENHRY and SYGVKD. Trimming removed 4 bases at V and 2 bases at J, with 14 bases between. The DNA for the CDR3 is TGTGCCATCAGTGGTGGGGGAGGCTCCAACTATGGCTACACCTTC. Protein: CAISGGGGSNYGYTF.

V gene TRBV5-1 combines with J gene TRBJ1-6; TRBD1 matches at 7 bases. Germline CDR1 reads SGHRS; CDR2 reads YFSETQ. V gave up 4 bases and J gave up 4 bases; unmatched junction bases: 5. The CDR3 is made up of 15 amino acids. The CDR3 DNA sequence: TGCGCCAGCAGCACCGGGACAGCATATAATTCACCCCTCCACTTT. Its protein is CASSTGTAYNSPLHF.

The chain links TRBV6-2 or TRBV6-3 to TRBJ2-6; 7 nucleotides match TRBD2. The ends lost 6 bases at V and 4 bases at J; junction bases unmatched: 9. CDR1 is MNHEY, CDR2 SVGEGT, per germline. The CDR3 runs to 16 residues. In DNA, the CDR3 is TGTGCCAGCAGCTGGGAGGGGCCGATGGGGGCCAACGTCCTGACTTTC. Its translation is CASSWEGPMGANVLTF.

The chain joins TRBV7-8 to TRBJ1-1; D remains ambiguous. The CDR3 is 13 amino acids. The germline V and J ends were trimmed by 3 bases and 3 bases, with 8 bases remaining between them. Per germline, CDR1 SGHVS and CDR2 FQNEAQ. CDR3: CASSLDSYTEAFF. CDR3 bases: TGTGCCAGCAGCTTGGACTCTTACACTGAAGCTTTCTTT.